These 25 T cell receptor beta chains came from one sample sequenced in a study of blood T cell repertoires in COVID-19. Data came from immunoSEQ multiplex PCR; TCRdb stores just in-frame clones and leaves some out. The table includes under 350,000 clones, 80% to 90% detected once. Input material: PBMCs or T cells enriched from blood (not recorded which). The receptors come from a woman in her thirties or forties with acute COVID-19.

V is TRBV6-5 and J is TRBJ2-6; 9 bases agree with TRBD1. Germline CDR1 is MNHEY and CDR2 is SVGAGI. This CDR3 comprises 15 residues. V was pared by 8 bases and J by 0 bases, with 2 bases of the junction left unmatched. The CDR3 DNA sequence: TGTGCCAGCCGGGACAGGGACTCTGGGGCCAACGTCCTGACTTTC. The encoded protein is CASRDRDSGANVLTF.

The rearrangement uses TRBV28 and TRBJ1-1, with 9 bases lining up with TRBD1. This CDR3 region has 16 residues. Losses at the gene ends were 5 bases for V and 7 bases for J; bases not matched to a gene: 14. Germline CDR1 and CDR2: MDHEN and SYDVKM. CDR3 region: CASSLPGQGFFIEAFF. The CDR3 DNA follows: TGTGCCAGCAGTCTCCCAGGACAGGGGTTTTTTATTGAAGCTTTCTTT.

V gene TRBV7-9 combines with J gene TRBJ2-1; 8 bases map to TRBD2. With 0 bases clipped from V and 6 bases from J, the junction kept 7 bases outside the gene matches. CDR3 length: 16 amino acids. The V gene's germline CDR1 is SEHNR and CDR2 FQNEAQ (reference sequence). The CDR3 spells CASSLAGGRHSNEQFF. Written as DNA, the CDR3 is TGTGCCAGCAGCTTAGCGGGCGGGAGGCACTCCAATGAGCAGTTCTTC.

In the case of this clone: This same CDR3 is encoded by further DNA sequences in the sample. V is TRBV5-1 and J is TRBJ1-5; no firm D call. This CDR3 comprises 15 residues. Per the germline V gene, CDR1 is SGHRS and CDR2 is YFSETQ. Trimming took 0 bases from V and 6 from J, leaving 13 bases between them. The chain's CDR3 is CASSLDAGAGQPQHF. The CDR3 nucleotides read TGCGCCAGCAGCTTGGATGCGGGAGCCGGTCAGCCCCAGCATTTT.

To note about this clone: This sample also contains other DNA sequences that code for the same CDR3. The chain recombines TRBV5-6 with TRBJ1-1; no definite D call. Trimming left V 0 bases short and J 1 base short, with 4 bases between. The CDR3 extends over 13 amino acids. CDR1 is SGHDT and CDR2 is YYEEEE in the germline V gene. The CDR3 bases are TGTGCCAGCAGCTTGGATCGGAACACTGAAGCTTTCTTT. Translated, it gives CASSLDRNTEAFF.

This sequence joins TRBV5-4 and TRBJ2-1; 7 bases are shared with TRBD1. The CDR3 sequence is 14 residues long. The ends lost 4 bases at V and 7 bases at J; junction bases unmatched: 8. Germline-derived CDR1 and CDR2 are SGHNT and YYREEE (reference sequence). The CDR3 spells CASSHMTGSNEQFF. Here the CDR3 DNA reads TGTGCCAGCAGCCATATGACAGGGAGTAATGAGCAGTTCTTC. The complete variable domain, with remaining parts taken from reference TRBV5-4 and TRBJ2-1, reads ETGVTQSPTHLIKTRGQQVTLRCSSQSGHNTVSWYQQALGQGPQFIFQYYREEENGRGNFPPRFSGLQFPNYSSELNVNALELDDSALYLCASSHMTGSNEQFFGPGTRLTVL.

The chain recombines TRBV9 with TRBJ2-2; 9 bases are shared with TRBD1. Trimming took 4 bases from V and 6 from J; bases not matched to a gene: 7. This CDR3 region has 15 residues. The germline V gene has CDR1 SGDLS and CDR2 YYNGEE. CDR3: CASSSRTGGPGELFF. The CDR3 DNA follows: TGTGCCAGCAGCTCGCGCACAGGGGGCCCCGGGGAGCTGTTTTTT.

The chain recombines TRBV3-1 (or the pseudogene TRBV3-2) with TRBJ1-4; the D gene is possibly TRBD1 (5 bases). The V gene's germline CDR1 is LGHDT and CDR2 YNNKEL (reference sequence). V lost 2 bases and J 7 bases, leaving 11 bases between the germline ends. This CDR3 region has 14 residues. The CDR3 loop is CASSQQGTGEKLFF. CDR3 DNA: TGTGCCAGCAGCCAACAGGGTACCGGTGAAAAACTGTTTTTT.

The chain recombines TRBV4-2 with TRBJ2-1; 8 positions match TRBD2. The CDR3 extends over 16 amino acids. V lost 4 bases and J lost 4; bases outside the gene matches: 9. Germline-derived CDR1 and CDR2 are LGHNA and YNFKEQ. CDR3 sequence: CASSPSKRGKYNEQFF. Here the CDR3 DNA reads TGTGCCAGCAGCCCTTCAAAGCGGGGGAAATACAATGAGCAGTTCTTC.

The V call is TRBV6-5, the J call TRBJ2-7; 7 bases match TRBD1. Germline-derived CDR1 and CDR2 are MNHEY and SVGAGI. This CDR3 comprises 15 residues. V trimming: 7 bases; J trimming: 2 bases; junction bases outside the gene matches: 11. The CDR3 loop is CASKRTGTDTYEQYF. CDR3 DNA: TGTGCCAGCAAAAGGACCGGGACAGATACCTACGAGCAGTACTTC.

Written as DNA, the CDR3 is TGTGCCAGCAGCCAACTTCAGGCCTCCACTGAAGCTTTCTTT. This codes for CASSQLQASTEAFF. The chain couples TRBV3-1 (or the pseudogene TRBV3-2) to TRBJ1-1; D is undetermined. This CDR3 has 14 amino acids. The germline V gene encodes CDR1 LGHDT and CDR2 YNNKEL (reference sequence). V gave up 2 bases and J gave up 4 bases, with 11 bases separating them.

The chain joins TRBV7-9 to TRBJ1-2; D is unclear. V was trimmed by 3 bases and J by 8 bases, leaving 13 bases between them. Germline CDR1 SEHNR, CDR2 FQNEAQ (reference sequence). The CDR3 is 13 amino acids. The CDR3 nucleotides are TGTGCCAGCAGCTTTCCTTCTGGCGGCGGCTACACCTTC. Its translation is CASSFPSGGGYTF.

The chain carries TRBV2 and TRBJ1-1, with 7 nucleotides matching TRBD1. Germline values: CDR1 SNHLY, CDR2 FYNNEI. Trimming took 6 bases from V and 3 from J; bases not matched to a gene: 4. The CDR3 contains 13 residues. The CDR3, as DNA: TGTGCCAGCAGCGGCAGGGGGGACACTGAAGCTTTCTTT. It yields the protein CASSGRGDTEAFF.

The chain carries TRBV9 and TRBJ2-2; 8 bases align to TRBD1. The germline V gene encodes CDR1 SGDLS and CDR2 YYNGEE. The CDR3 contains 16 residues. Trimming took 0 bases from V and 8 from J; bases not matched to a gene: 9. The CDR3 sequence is CASSVGSGGVSGELFF. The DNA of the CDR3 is TGTGCCAGCAGCGTAGGGTCAGGGGGCGTCTCTGGGGAGCTGTTTTTT.

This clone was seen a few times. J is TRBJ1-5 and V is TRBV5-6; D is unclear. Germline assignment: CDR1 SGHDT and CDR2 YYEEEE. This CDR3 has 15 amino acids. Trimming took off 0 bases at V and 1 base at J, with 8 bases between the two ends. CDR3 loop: CASSLVVRSNQPQHF. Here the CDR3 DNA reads TGTGCCAGCAGCTTGGTGGTGCGGAGCAATCAGCCCCAGCATTTT. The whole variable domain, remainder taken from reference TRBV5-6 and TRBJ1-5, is DAGVTQSPTHLIKTRGQQVTLRCSPKSGHDTVSWYQQALGQGPQFIFQYYEEEERQRGNFPDRFSGHQFPNYSSELNVNALLLGDSALYLCASSLVVRSNQPQHFGDGTRLSIL.

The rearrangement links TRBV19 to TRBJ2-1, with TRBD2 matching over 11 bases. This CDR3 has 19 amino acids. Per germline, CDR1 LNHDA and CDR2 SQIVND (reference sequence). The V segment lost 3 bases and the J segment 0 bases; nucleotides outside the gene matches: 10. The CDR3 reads CASSIALAGGRTSYNEQFF. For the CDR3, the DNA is TGTGCCAGTAGTATCGCGCTAGCGGGAGGCCGTACCTCCTACAATGAGCAGTTCTTC.

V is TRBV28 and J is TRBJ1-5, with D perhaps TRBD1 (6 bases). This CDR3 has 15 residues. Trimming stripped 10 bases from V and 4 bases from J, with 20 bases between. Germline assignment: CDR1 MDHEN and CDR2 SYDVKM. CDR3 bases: TGTGCCACCTGGGGACAAACTCGTGCAAATCAGCCCCAGCATTTT. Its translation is CATWGQTRANQPQHF.

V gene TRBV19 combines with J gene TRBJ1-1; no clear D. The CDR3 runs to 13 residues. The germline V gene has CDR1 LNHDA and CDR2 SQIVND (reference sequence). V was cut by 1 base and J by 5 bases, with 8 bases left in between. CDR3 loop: CASSIVRETEAFF. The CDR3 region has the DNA TGTGCCAGTAGTATAGTGAGGGAGACTGAAGCTTTCTTT.

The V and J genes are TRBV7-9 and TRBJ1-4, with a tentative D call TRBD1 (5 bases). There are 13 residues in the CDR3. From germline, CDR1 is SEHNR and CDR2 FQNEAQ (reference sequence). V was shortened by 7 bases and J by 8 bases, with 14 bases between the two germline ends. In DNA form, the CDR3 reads TGTGCCAGCACCCCCGCAGGGCGGGAAAAACTGTTTTTT. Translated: CASTPAGREKLFF. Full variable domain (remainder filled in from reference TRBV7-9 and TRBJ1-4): DTGVSQNPRHKITKRGQNVTFRCDPISEHNRLYWYRQTLGQGPEFLTYFQNEAQLEKSRLLSDRFSAERPKGSFSTLEIQRTEQGDSAMYLCASTPAGREKLFFGSGTQLSVL.

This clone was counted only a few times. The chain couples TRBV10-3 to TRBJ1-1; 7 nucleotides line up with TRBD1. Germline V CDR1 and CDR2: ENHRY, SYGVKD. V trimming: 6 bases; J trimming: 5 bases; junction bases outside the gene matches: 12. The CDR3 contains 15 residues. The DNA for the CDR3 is TGTGCCATCAGGGCTGGACAGGCCTTGGGAACTGAAGCTTTCTTT. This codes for CAIRAGQALGTEAFF.

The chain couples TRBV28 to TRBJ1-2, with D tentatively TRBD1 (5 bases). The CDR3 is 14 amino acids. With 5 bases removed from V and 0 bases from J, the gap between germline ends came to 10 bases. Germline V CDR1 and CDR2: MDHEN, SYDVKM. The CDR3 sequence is CASSTGGANYGYTF. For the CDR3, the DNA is TGTGCCAGCAGTACCGGGGGAGCTAACTATGGCTACACCTTC.

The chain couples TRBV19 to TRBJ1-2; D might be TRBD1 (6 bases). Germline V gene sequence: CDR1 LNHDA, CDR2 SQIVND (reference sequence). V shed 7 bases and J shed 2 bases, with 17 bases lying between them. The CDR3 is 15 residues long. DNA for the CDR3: TGTGCCAGTATGGAGCGGGGCAGGGGAAACTATGGCTACACCTTC. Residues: CASMERGRGNYGYTF.

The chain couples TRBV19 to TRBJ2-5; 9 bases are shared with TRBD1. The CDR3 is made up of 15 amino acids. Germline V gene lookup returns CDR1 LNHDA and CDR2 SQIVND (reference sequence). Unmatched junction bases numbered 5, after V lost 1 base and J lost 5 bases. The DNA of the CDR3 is TGTGCCAGTAGTATAGGTGGGACAGGGATGGAGACCCAGTACTTC. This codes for CASSIGGTGMETQYF.

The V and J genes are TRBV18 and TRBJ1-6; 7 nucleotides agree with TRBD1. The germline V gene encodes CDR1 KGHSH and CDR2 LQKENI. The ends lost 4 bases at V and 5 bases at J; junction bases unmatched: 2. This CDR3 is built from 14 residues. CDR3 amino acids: CASSLGQDNSPLHF. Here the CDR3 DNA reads TGTGCCAGCTCACTCGGACAGGATAATTCACCCCTCCACTTT.

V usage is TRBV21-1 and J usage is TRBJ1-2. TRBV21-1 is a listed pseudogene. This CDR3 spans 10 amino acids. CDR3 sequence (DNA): TGTGCCAGCACTTACTATGGCTACACCTTC. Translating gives CASTYYGYTF.